The entry below gives a single T cell receptor (beta chain) sequence along with its context. This record comes from a study of blood T cell repertoires in COVID-19. Study-level information: COVID-19 samples, acute and convalescent, were from the United States, Italy and Spain.

In the original analysis: Researchers report that nucleated cell counts were estimated from reference gene primer amplification. Using immunoSEQ multiplex PCR, the repertoire was profiled, and TCRdb retains in-frame clones only, with some absent. V, J and clone size reflect that table, while D and trimming were determined from the DNA. The sample includes about 320,000 clones, roughly 89% of them seen just once. Participants were aged roughly 18 to 90 years from 24 US areas. Recovery meant two consecutive negative NP/OP PCR tests, professional clearance, or resolved symptoms. Sequencing was done on a sample of PBMCs or T cells enriched from blood (not recorded which). The clonotype was recovered from a man aged 55 to 70 who had recovered from COVID-19.

The CDR3 region is CASSLLTSGRRGSYEQYF. CDR3 sequence (DNA): TGTGCCAGCAGCTTACTGACTAGCGGGAGAAGGGGGTCCTACGAGCAGTACTTC. This sequence joins TRBV5-4 and TRBJ2-7; TRBD2 matches at 12 bases. The ends lost 2 bases at V and 1 base at J; junction bases unmatched: 10. This CDR3 region has 18 residues. CDR1 and CDR2 from the germline V gene are SGHNT and YYREEE (reference sequence).